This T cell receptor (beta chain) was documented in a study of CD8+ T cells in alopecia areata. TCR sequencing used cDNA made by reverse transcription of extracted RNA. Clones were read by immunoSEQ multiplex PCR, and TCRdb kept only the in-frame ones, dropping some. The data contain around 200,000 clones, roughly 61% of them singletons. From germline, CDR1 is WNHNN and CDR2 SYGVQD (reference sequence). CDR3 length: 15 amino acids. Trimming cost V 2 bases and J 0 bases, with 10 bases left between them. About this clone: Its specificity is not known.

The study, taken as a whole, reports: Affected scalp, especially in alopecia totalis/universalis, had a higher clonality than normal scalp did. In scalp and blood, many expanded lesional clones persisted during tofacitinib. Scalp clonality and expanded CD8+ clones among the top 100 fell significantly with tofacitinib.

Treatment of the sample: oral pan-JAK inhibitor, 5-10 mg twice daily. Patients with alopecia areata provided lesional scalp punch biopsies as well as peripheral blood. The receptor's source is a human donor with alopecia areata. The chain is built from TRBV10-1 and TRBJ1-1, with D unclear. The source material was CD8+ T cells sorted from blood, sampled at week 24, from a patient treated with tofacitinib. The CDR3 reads CASSEREGMNTEAFF. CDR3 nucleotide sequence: TGCGCCAGCAGTGAGAGAGAAGGGATGAACACTGAAGCTTTCTTT.